These T cell receptor beta chains were read from a single sample in a study of immunodeficiency. The table came from immunoSEQ multiplex PCR; TCRdb's copy has only in-frame clones and leaves some out. The profile covers more than 1,100 clones, with 96% appearing a single time and 1.2% taken by the ten largest. The specimen was CD4+ T cells from blood. The origin of the receptors is a girl aged 2 to 9. The CDR3 runs from the conserved cysteine through the conserved F or W. Fields, in order: D gene, J gene, clone size, V gene, CDR3 protein, CDR3 DNA. D genes are given only for firm matches. Clone size is not always given. Where it is, it says once, few, many or a class for expanded clones.

D: .
J: TRBJ2-1
size: .
V: TRBV4-2
CDR3: CASSQDPSSYNEQFF
DNA: TGTGCCAGCAGCCAAGATCCTAGCTCCTACAATGAGCAGTTCTTC

D: .
J: TRBJ1-2
size: .
V: TRBV5-4
CDR3: CASSLDRETGYTF
DNA: TGTGCCAGCAGCTTGGACAGGGAGACTGGCTACACCTTC

D: .
J: TRBJ1-1
size: .
V: TRBV19
CDR3: CASNKRVSNTEAFF
DNA: TGTGCCAGTAATAAACGGGTCTCTAACACTGAAGCTTTCTTT

D: TRBD2
J: TRBJ2-3
size: .
V: TRBV5-4
CDR3: CASSLGVAGGTHQSTDTQYF
DNA: TGTGCCAGCAGCTTAGGCGTAGCGGGAGGAACCCATCAGAGCACAGATACGCAGTATTTT

D: .
J: TRBJ2-3
size: once
V: TRBV20-1
CDR3: CSPFTDTQYF
DNA: TGCAGCCCCTTCACAGATACGCAGTATTTT

D: .
J: TRBJ1-2
size: .
V: TRBV19
CDR3: CASTPQGFNYGYTF
DNA: TGTGCCAGTACCCCCCAGGGCTTTAACTATGGCTACACCTTC

D: .
J: TRBJ1-5
size: .
V: TRBV28
CDR3: CASRLLDRFSNQPQHF
DNA: TGTGCCAGCAGACTCCTAGACAGGTTTAGCAATCAGCCCCAGCATTTT

D: TRBD2
J: TRBJ2-1
size: once
V: TRBV5-5
CDR3: CASSLGAGGPTYEQFF
DNA: TGTGCCAGCAGCTTGGGGGCGGGAGGGCCCACCTATGAGCAGTTCTTC

D: TRBD1
J: TRBJ2-5
size: .
V: TRBV2
CDR3: CASSGDRDSLKETQYF
DNA: TGTGCCAGCAGTGGGGACCGGGACAGTCTTAAAGAGACCCAGTACTTC

D: TRBD1
J: TRBJ2-2
size: .
V: TRBV4-2
CDR3: CASSRGQGAGELFF
DNA: TGTGCCAGCAGCAGGGGACAGGGGGCCGGGGAGCTGTTTTTT

D: .
J: TRBJ1-5
size: .
V: TRBV12-3/TRBV12-4
CDR3: CASSPLGGQPQHF
DNA: TGTGCCAGCAGCCCGCTGGGGGGTCAGCCCCAGCATTTT

D: .
J: TRBJ1-1
size: .
V: TRBV28
CDR3: CASSLGMGNTEAFF
DNA: TGTGCCAGCAGTTTGGGGATGGGGAACACTGAAGCTTTCTTT

D: .
J: TRBJ2-1
size: .
V: TRBV14
CDR3: CASSRAVMDHNEQFF
DNA: TGTGCCAGCAGCAGGGCGGTCATGGACCACAATGAGCAGTTCTTC

D: TRBD2
J: TRBJ2-1
size: .
V: TRBV4-1
CDR3: CASSPFLAGGPFPIYNEQFF
DNA: TGCGCCAGCAGCCCCTTTCTAGCGGGAGGGCCTTTCCCAATCTACAATGAGCAGTTCTTC

D: .
J: TRBJ2-2
size: once
V: TRBV7-9
CDR3: CASSVTGPGELFF
DNA: TGTGCCAGCAGCGTGACAGGTCCCGGGGAGCTGTTTTTT

D: TRBD1
J: TRBJ1-1
size: .
V: TRBV7-9
CDR3: CASSSLQGANTEAFF
DNA: TGTGCCAGCAGCTCCTTGCAGGGGGCTAACACTGAAGCTTTCTTT

D: .
J: TRBJ2-7
size: .
V: TRBV18
CDR3: CASSPGGPRGEQYF
DNA: TGTGCCAGCTCACCAGGGGGGCCCCGAGGTGAGCAGTACTTC

D: TRBD1
J: TRBJ1-6
size: .
V: TRBV5-1
CDR3: CASSSTGVRGTLHF
DNA: TGCGCCAGCAGCTCGACAGGGGTTCGTGGCACCCTCCACTTT

D: .
J: TRBJ2-1
size: .
V: TRBV11-3
CDR3: CASSQRDNEQFF
DNA: TGTGCCAGCAGCCAAAGGGACAATGAGCAGTTCTTC

D: .
J: TRBJ2-2
size: .
V: TRBV7-9
CDR3: CASSLQGTENTGELFF
DNA: TGTGCCAGCAGCTTACAGGGAACCGAGAACACCGGGGAGCTGTTTTTT

D: .
J: TRBJ1-6
size: .
V: TRBV15
CDR3: CATSLNNSPLHF
DNA: TGTGCCACCTCTTTAAATAATTCACCCCTCCACTTT

D: .
J: TRBJ2-7
size: .
V: TRBV6-1
CDR3: CASSEPASSYEQYF
DNA: TGTGCCAGCAGTGAGCCAGCGAGCTCCTACGAGCAGTACTTC

D: .
J: TRBJ1-3
size: once
V: TRBV6-5
CDR3: CASSYGTSGNTIYF
DNA: TGTGCCAGCAGTTACGGGACATCTGGAAACACCATATATTTT

D: .
J: TRBJ2-3
size: .
V: TRBV6-5
CDR3: CASRGPSDTQYF
DNA: TGTGCCAGCAGGGGGCCATCAGATACGCAGTATTTT

D: TRBD2
J: TRBJ2-4
size: .
V: TRBV4-1
CDR3: CASSQLRTPLAGAAKNIQYF
DNA: TGCGCCAGCAGCCAACTCAGAACCCCCTTAGCGGGAGCGGCCAAAAACATTCAGTACTTC

D: .
J: TRBJ1-1
size: .
V: TRBV7-2
CDR3: CASSLDRDTEAFF
DNA: TGTGCCAGCAGCTTAGACAGGGACACTGAAGCTTTCTTT

D: .
J: TRBJ1-2
size: .
V: TRBV28
CDR3: CASLYTGKVGYTF
DNA: TGTGCCAGCCTTTATACAGGGAAAGTCGGCTACACCTTC

D: .
J: TRBJ1-2
size: .
V: TRBV6-5
CDR3: CASHQGMHGYTF
DNA: TGTGCCAGCCATCAGGGGATGCACGGCTACACCTTC

D: .
J: TRBJ2-5
size: .
V: TRBV24-1
CDR3: CATSDADPYQETQYF
DNA: TGTGCCACCAGTGATGCGGACCCCTACCAAGAGACCCAGTACTTC

D: TRBD2
J: TRBJ2-1
size: .
V: TRBV6-6
CDR3: CASRDRAGLASNEQFF
DNA: TGTGCCAGCAGGGATCGCGCGGGACTAGCCTCCAATGAGCAGTTCTTC

D: .
J: TRBJ2-6
size: .
V: TRBV29-1
CDR3: CSARVPPWANVLTF
DNA: TGCAGTGCCAGGGTACCCCCCTGGGCCAACGTCCTGACTTTC

D: .
J: TRBJ2-6
size: .
V: TRBV11-2
CDR3: CASSPLGGASSGANVLTF
DNA: TGTGCCAGCAGCCCATTAGGGGGAGCGTCCTCTGGGGCCAACGTCCTGACTTTC

D: TRBD2
J: TRBJ2-2
size: .
V: TRBV2
CDR3: CASSTRTSGRVPGELFF
DNA: TGTGCCAGCAGTACCCGGACTAGCGGGAGGGTACCCGGGGAGCTGTTTTTT